The 22 T cell receptor beta chains in this list originate from one sample, sequenced in a study of cytomegalovirus exposure and HLA in healthy donors. Researchers ran the PCR with 60 Vbeta and 13 Jbeta primers. Generated by immunoSEQ multiplex PCR, the TCRdb table keeps only in-frame clones and is missing some. The data hold about 230,000 clones, with about 85% observed a single time. The sample consisted of PBMCs. The receptors here all came from a girl between 2 and 10 years old in good health and CMV-seronegative.

The chain has TRBV6-5 and TRBJ2-3, with 10 bases fitting TRBD2. V lost 5 bases, J lost 2 bases, and 1 base stayed unmatched. The CDR3 sequence is 14 residues long. The germline V gene has CDR1 MNHEY and CDR2 SVGAGI. The DNA of the CDR3 is TGTGCCAGCAGTAGCGGGAGGGCCACAGATACGCAGTATTTT. Amino acid sequence: CASSSGRATDTQYF.

The genes are TRBV4-1 and TRBJ2-5, with TRBD2 matching over 11 bases. The CDR3 is made up of 17 amino acids. Germline-derived CDR1 and CDR2 are MGHRA and YSYEKL. Trimming took 2 bases from V and 5 from J; bases not matched to a gene: 10. The CDR3 loop is CASSQLPIAGGWETQYF. CDR3 nucleotide sequence: TGCGCCAGCAGCCAACTCCCAATAGCGGGGGGGTGGGAGACCCAGTACTTC.

The chain has TRBV15 and TRBJ2-3; D call uncertain. This CDR3 has 15 amino acids. Trimming stripped 0 bases from V and 2 bases from J, with 9 bases between. Germline V gene data show CDR1 as LNHNV and CDR2 as YYDKDF (reference sequence). CDR3 DNA: TGTGCCACCAGCAGAGATCTACCCCCCACAGATACGCAGTATTTT. Protein product: CATSRDLPPTDTQYF.

This sequence joins TRBV4-2 and TRBJ2-3, with TRBD1 matching over 7 bases. The CDR3 spans 16 residues. Per germline, CDR1 LGHNA and CDR2 YNFKEQ. With V trimmed by 5 bases and J by 1 base, 9 bases remained unmatched. The CDR3 DNA follows: TGTGCCAGCAGCTCCGCTCAGGGGGTTCGCACAGATACGCAGTATTTT. Its translation is CASSSAQGVRTDTQYF.

Only one count was recorded for this clone. This sequence joins TRBV7-9 and TRBJ2-5; D unclear. V gave up 3 bases and J gave up 4 bases, with 9 bases separating them. The germline gives CDR1 SEHNR, CDR2 FQNEAQ (reference sequence). The CDR3 length is 13 residues. CDR3 residues: CASSLRRRETQYF. The CDR3 DNA follows: TGTGCCAGCAGCTTGCGGAGACGAGAGACCCAGTACTTC.

The rearrangement uses TRBV2 and TRBJ1-4, with 7 bases aligning to TRBD1. With V trimmed by 4 bases and J by 2 bases, 7 bases remained unmatched. The germline V gene encodes CDR1 SNHLY and CDR2 FYNNEI. This CDR3 region has 16 residues. CDR3 region: CASSGGQSTTNEKLFF. CDR3 in DNA: TGTGCCAGCAGTGGGGGACAGTCTACGACTAATGAAAAACTGTTTTTT.

This chain connects TRBV5-4 to TRBJ2-3; TRBD2 matches at 15 bases. Losses at the gene ends were 2 bases for V and 6 bases for J; bases not matched to a gene: 13. The CDR3 extends over 19 amino acids. Germline V gene sequence: CDR1 SGHNT, CDR2 YYREEE (reference sequence). DNA for the CDR3: TGTGCCAGCAGCTTTCATGGGACTAGCGGGAGGAGGAGGAAGGATACGCAGTATTTT. Protein sequence: CASSFHGTSGRRRKDTQYF.

A single count supports this clone. The V and J genes are TRBV29-1 and TRBJ2-6; D is perhaps TRBD1 (6 bases). From germline, CDR1 is SQVTM and CDR2 ANQGSEA. The CDR3 runs to 15 residues. Trimming took off 7 bases at V and 0 bases at J, with 13 bases between the two ends. The DNA of the CDR3 is TGCAGCGCCATGGACAGTTCCTCTGGGGCCAACGTCCTGACTTTC. Protein: CSAMDSSSGANVLTF.

This clone was counted between two and nine times. V gene TRBV30 combines with J gene TRBJ1-2; D possibly corresponds to TRBD1 (5 bases). Germline V gives CDR1 GTSNPN, CDR2 SVGIG (reference sequence). V was cut by 0 bases and J by 2 bases, with 13 bases left in between. The CDR3 runs to 15 residues. The CDR3 sequence is CAWSVLGVRNYGYTF. The CDR3, as DNA: TGTGCCTGGAGTGTGCTAGGGGTGAGGAACTATGGCTACACCTTC.

The CDR3 nucleotides read TGTGCCAGCAGATCCTGGCAGGGGGCCTCACCCCTCCACTTT. Protein sequence: CASRSWQGASPLHF. V and J are TRBV21-1 and TRBJ1-6; the D call of TRBD1 is as the table states it, not checked on the DNA. TRBV21-1 is classified as a pseudogene. CDR3 length equals 14 residues.

This sequence joins TRBV7-3 and TRBJ2-2, with a weak D call TRBD1 (6 bases). The V end lost 0 bases, the J end lost 7 bases, and 18 bases lay between the germline ends. CDR3 size: 17 residues. The germline CDR1 and CDR2 sequences are SGHTA and FQGTGA. CDR3 DNA sequence: TGTGCCAGCAGCTTAACATCCGCAGGGGCCTTGGGCGGGGAGCTGTTTTTT. This codes for CASSLTSAGALGGELFF.

The CDR3 region has the DNA TGTGCCAGCACCCCGGGGAAGGTCCCGTCCTACGAGCAGTACTTC. Translation: CASTPGKVPSYEQYF. V is TRBV6-1 and J is TRBJ2-7; maybe TRBD2 (5 bases). The CDR3 loop spans 15 amino acids. The ends were cut back, 7 bases at V and 1 base at J, with 17 bases in the middle. Germline CDR1 and CDR2: MNHNS and SASEGT.

Only a few counts were recorded for this clone. This CDR3 is also generated by other DNA sequences in the sample. The V call is TRBV18, the J call TRBJ1-1; 9 positions match TRBD1. CDR3 length equals 14 residues. V lost 0 bases and J lost 4; bases outside the gene matches: 0. Germline CDR1 reads KGHSH; CDR2 reads LQKENI. For the CDR3, the DNA is TGTGCCAGCTCACCACCGGGACAGGGCACTGAAGCTTTCTTT. This sequence encodes CASSPPGQGTEAFF.

The chain uses TRBV5-1 and TRBJ2-3, with D maybe TRBD1 (5 bases). Germline V gene sequence: CDR1 SGHRS, CDR2 YFSETQ. V shed 0 bases and J shed 2 bases, with 13 bases lying between them. The CDR3 runs 16 residues. CDR3 sequence: CASSLVAGPVTDTQYF. CDR3 nucleotide sequence: TGCGCCAGCAGCTTGGTTGCAGGGCCCGTCACAGATACGCAGTATTTT.

This clone turned up a few times. The J gene is TRBJ1-5, the V gene TRBV25-1; 8 bases align to TRBD1. This CDR3 spans 14 amino acids. V was clipped by 4 bases and J by 1 base; unmatched bases: 0. CDR1 is MGHDK, CDR2 SYGVNS, per germline. For the CDR3, the DNA is TGTGCCAGCAGTGGGACAGGGAGCAATCAGCCCCAGCATTTT. As protein: CASSGTGSNQPQHF.

This clone has a single count. This chain links TRBV5-1 with TRBJ2-7; 9 positions match TRBD1. CDR1 and CDR2 from the germline V gene are SGHRS and YFSETQ. The CDR3 runs 15 residues. V lost 0 bases, J lost 6 bases, and 7 bases stayed unmatched. The CDR3 reads CASSLAVQGAREQYF. In nucleotides, the CDR3 is TGCGCCAGCAGCTTGGCCGTACAGGGGGCGCGCGAGCAGTACTTC.

This clone showed up just once. This sequence joins TRBV6-6 and TRBJ1-6; D is uncertain. Germline V gene sequence: CDR1 MNHNY, CDR2 SVGAGI (reference sequence). V lost 0 bases to trimming and J lost 8 bases, with 5 bases between them. The CDR3 covers 13 residues. The CDR3 DNA reads as TGTGCCAGCAGTTACTCCACAGATTCACCCCTCCACTTT. The encoded protein is CASSYSTDSPLHF.

About this clone: The same CDR3 can be traced to other DNA sequences in this sample. The rearrangement uses TRBV6-4 and TRBJ2-3, with 10 bases fitting TRBD2. Germline V gene sequence: CDR1 MRHNA, CDR2 SNTAGT. Trimming removed 0 bases from V and 2 bases from J; junction bases left unmatched: 2. The CDR3 has 16 amino acids. CDR3 protein: CASSDSSGGATDTQYF. The CDR3 coding sequence is TGTGCCAGCAGTGACTCGAGCGGGGGGGCCACAGATACGCAGTATTTT.

The J gene is TRBJ1-4, the V gene TRBV7-6; 9 positions agree with TRBD1. With 3 bases clipped from V and 8 bases from J, the junction kept 7 bases outside the gene matches. Per the germline V gene, CDR1 is SGHVS and CDR2 is FNYEAQ. CDR3 length: 15 residues. This chain's CDR3 is CASSLNRGLREKLFF. Here the CDR3 DNA reads TGTGCCAGCAGCTTGAACAGGGGGCTAAGGGAAAAACTGTTTTTT.

The V gene is TRBV10-3, the J gene TRBJ2-7; 7 nucleotides align to TRBD2. Per germline, CDR1 ENHRY and CDR2 SYGVKD. With V trimmed by 4 bases and J by 2 bases, 2 bases remained unmatched. The CDR3 is 13 residues long. The CDR3 nucleotides read TGTGCCATCAGTGGAGCGGGGCCCTACGAGCAGTACTTC. It yields the protein CAISGAGPYEQYF.

This chain uses TRBV6-5 with TRBJ1-2, with 9 bases that match TRBD1. Trimming took 2 bases from V and 5 from J; bases not matched to a gene: 9. Germline CDR1 and CDR2: MNHEY and SVGAGI. The CDR3 consists of 16 residues. The CDR3 protein is CASSYNRDRDVYGYTF. The DNA of the CDR3 is TGTGCCAGCAGTTACAACCGGGACAGGGACGTTTATGGCTACACCTTC.

The V gene is TRBV6-1, the J gene TRBJ1-2; TRBD1 matches at 7 bases. CDR1 and CDR2 from the germline V gene are MNHNS and SASEGT. This CDR3 contains 17 residues. Trimming cost V 0 bases and J 4 bases; bases outside gene matches: 11. DNA for the CDR3: TGTGCCAGCAGTGAAGCCCTTGGTGGCCGACAGGGCTATGGCTACACCTTC. Residues: CASSEALGGRQGYGYTF.